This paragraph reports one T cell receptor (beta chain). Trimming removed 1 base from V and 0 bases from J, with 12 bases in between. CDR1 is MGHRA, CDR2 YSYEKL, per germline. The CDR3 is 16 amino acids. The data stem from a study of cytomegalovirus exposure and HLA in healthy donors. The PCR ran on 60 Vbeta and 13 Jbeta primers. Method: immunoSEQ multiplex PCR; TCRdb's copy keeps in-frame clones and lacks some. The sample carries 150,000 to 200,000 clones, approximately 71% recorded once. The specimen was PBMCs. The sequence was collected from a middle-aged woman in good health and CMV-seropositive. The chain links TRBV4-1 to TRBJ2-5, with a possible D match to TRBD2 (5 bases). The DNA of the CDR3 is TGCGCCAGCAGCCAAGGAGCTGGGCGGGACCAAGAGACCCAGTACTTC. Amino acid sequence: CASSQGAGRDQETQYF.